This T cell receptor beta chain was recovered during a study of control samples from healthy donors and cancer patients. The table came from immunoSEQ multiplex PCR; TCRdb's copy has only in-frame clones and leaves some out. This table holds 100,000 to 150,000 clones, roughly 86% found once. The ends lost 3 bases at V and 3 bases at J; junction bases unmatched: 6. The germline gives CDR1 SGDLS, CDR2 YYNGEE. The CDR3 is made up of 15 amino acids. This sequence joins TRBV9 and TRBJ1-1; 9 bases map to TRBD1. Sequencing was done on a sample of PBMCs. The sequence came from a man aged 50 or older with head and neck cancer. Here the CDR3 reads CASSARTGADTEAFF. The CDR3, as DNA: TGTGCCAGCAGCGCCCGGACAGGGGCGGACACTGAAGCTTTCTTT. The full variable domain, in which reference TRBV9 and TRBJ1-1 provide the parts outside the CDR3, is DSGVTQTPKHLITATGQRVTLRCSPRSGDLSVYWYQQSLDQGLQFLIQYYNGEERAKGNILERFSAQQFPDLHSELNLSSLELGDSALYFCASSARTGADTEAFFGQGTRLTVV.